This TCR beta chain derives from a study of cytomegalovirus exposure and HLA in healthy donors (dated by TCRdb to about 2017). Study-level background: An earlier analysis of 587 of the donors reported 276 Gb of sequence data and 90 million to 120 million unique TCR beta sequences obtained from some 200 million T cells. A separate validation cohort of 100 to 150 different subjects was used in addition to the roughly 670-subject first cohort. Every repertoire in the discovery cohort had been generated on one and the same sequencing platform. The later analysis used no new phenotypic data to find candidate immune exposures, relying instead on TCR beta sequences and their occurrence across donors. The genetic ancestry cluster associated with self-reported Caucasian donors included over 80% of the roughly 390 genotyped donors. The study used immunosequencing to profile the T cell repertoires of 600 to 850 subjects and linked those repertoires to cytomegalovirus serostatus. The study aimed to test whether cataloging public T cell receptors could reveal signatures of past pathogen exposure. To predict cytomegalovirus infection status, the study brought together high-throughput TCR immunosequencing, statistical association of individual TCRs with disease status, and machine learning. The number of donors typed differed by locus, with roughly 620-630 for A, B, C, DRB1 and DQB1, around 500 for DQA1, 600 to 610 for DPA1, and 400 to 490 for DPB1. Donor age, sex, ethnicity and CMV serostatus were compiled together with the repertoire data. An earlier analysis of 587 of the donors used high-throughput TCR beta sequencing to judge whether each TCR beta V gene segment behaved as functional or pseudogenic. A later analysis re-analyzed previously published TCR beta repertoires from 650 to 800 donors and added high-resolution HLA genotyping to study TCR occurrence patterns. An early release that covered approximately 600 HLA-typed donors contained approximately 320 gigabases of sequencing data and 80 million or so unique TCR sequences. Class I and class II HLA loci were covered by the typing at four-digit resolution. A later genetic analysis used genome-wide SNP genotypes for about 60% of the roughly 670 donors, treating that subset as a discovery cohort. Among 398 genotyped donors of the cohort, an average of about 240,000 unique TCR beta nucleotide sequences were sequenced per donor, around 20% of them non-productive. Roughly five DR-DQ haplotypes were treated as single units for association and clustering because of strong linkage in the cohort. Overall study outcomes, separate from this receptor: CMV serostatus was the only immune exposure information available for the cohort. An earlier analysis of approximately 600 of the donors showed that most TCR beta V segments appeared in productive rearrangements either about 87% or about 30% of the time, which broadly matched IMGT annotations. According to a later analysis, most CMV-associated TCR beta chains appeared to be HLA-restricted, and the HLA associations seemed to be driven largely by CMV exposure. A cluster of highly shared sequence variants was judged likely to represent a technical artifact of the sequencing pipeline. Cytomegalovirus status was reported to be diagnosed by the classifier with high specificity and sensitivity in both the original and validation cohorts. In vitro tests confirmed that a few of the cytomegalovirus-associated TCR beta chains recognize cytomegalovirus antigens. The presence/absence analyses assumed that sequencing depth was roughly uniform across donors, and that assumption may not be true. A later genetic analysis reported fewer N-insertions in productive TCRs among donors in an Asian-associated ancestry cluster than the roughly 700-donor mean. A further reported finding was that TCR beta sequences accurately predicted the HLA-A and HLA-B alleles for most subjects in the first cohort. In the study, 150 to 200 TCR beta chains were listed as associated with cytomegalovirus. Because counts were too low, around 18 rarely observed V segments, including chromosome 9 orphons, were left out of the earlier analysis of 500 to 650 of the donors. Linkage disequilibrium might explain the correlated functional status among segregating V segments, but an unknown experimental factor could not be excluded. A later analysis associated about 18,000 TCR beta sequences with specific HLA alleles at a false discovery rate of 0.05. A later analysis found that TCR association rates varied across HLA loci, with DRB1 alleles showing the most associated TCRs and HLA-C alleles the fewest. In this cohort, only TCR beta chains were sequenced, and detectable features were limited by the absence of alpha or paired-chain data. Because HLA typing was missing for some donors at each locus, association tests included only the typed subset. Strong co-occurrence of HLA alleles, especially DR and DQ, made assigning TCR associations to individual alleles difficult. In a later analysis, HLA-associated TCR beta chains showed more clonal expansion and lower generation probabilities than non-associated chains that were equally common. According to the authors, the approach could potentially be generalized to other disease states and immunological phenotypes. The 87-base-pair reads could not distinguish some IMGT-functional V segments, including TRBV6-2 and TRBV6-3, so those segments were excluded. In a later analysis, several top co-occurrence clusters were reported to appear linked to parvovirus B19, influenza, CMV and Epstein-Barr virus. A later genetic analysis associated a missense DCLRE1C variant with V-gene and J-gene trimming of TCR beta chains, and an independent cohort replicated the association. Most TCR sequences were seen in very few donors, while some public TCRs were found in many individuals.

The cohort comprised some 680 healthy bone marrow donors. Cohort members were all nominally healthy when sampled, although unrecorded immune exposures were likely present. The donor was CMV seronegative and was included in the group of 352 seronegative cohort members. Every donor gave a peripheral blood sample, and the peripheral blood mononuclear cells from that sample were used for TCR beta sequencing. Genomic DNA extraction from the blood cell samples was performed with the Qiagen DNeasy Blood Extraction Kit. Library creation used the immunoSEQ multiplex PCR assay. For the multiplex PCR, a mixture combining 60 forward primers for TCR Vbeta segments and 13 reverse primers for TCR Jbeta segments was used. A multiplex PCR assay on genomic DNA amplified the CDR3 region of rearranged TCR beta genes. On the Illumina HiSeq System, the amplified TCR beta libraries were sequenced as 87-base-pair reads. Turning to the authors' computational methods: A later analysis counted 75 million to 100 million unique TCR beta chains across the 670 or so repertoires, and around 12 million of these chains were shared by at least two donors. Raw reads were error-corrected and collapsed into unique sequences with a nearest-neighbor algorithm that merged closely related sequences to remove PCR and sequencing errors. V, D and J gene segments were assigned by aligning CDR3 sequences to IMGT reference sequences. For a sequence to be retained, a match of at least six nucleotides to both a V gene segment and a J gene segment was required. Rearrangements were classified as productive when the CDR3 lacked stop codons and remained in frame with V and J, and all other rearrangements were classified as non-productive. CDR3 was defined by IMGT convention, running from the second conserved V-encoded cysteine to the conserved J-encoded phenylalanine. The earlier analysis of 500 to 650 of the donors excluded any sequence lacking an unambiguous match to a single V gene segment. An earlier analysis of 450 to 650 of the donors called V segments functional above 56.7% productive rearrangements and segregating when the between-donor standard deviation exceeded 5%. A statistical classification framework was developed to diagnose cytomegalovirus status using the catalog of TCR beta chain sequences. V and J gene assignment, in a later analysis, came from comparing TCR nucleotide sequences with IMGT/GENE-DB human TR gene sequences. In a later analysis, CDR3 sequences and most-parsimonious VDJ recombination scenarios were assigned using the TCRdist pipeline. In a later analysis, each TCR beta chain was defined by its CDR3 amino acid sequence together with its V-gene family, and reads without a unique V-gene family were excluded. In a later analysis, several hundred highly shared, low-generation-probability nucleotide sequences were removed to address suspected cross-contamination and a sequencing artifact. In a later analysis, a clonal expansion index was calculated for each public chain from normalized within-repertoire ranks of inferred template counts. In a later analysis, generation probabilities were computed using a VDJ recombination model fitted to out-of-frame rearrangements, and the results were checked against IGoR. In a later analysis, hypergeometric tests were used to score TCR-TCR, TCR-HLA and TCR-CMV co-occurrence, with a repertoire-size bias correction applied to TCR pairs. In a later analysis, false discovery rates were estimated by permuting HLA or CMV assignments 20 times. In a later analysis, co-occurring TCRs were grouped using DBSCAN, with TCRdist sequence similarity added in when clustering inside HLA-allele-positive subsets. Repertoires with fewer than 30,000 or more than 120,000 public chains were left out of co-occurrence clustering, as were five repertoires with anomalous nucleotide sharing. TCRdb limited this immuneACCESS table to in-frame rearrangements with V and J called. A share of clones is missing; checked studies link under half to unresolved V genes, and the rest is unexplained. The V and J calls and clone size come from that table; D and trimming were worked out from the DNA. In this sample the table shows over 150,000 clones, around three quarters of which occur a single time. The top ten clones comprise 2.1% of the sample.

Spanning cysteine to phenylalanine, the CDR3 consists of 15 amino acids. Only the CDR3 DNA stays, 45 bases, in frame from base 1. Via the germline V gene (reference sequence), CDR1 is SEHNR and CDR2 FQNEAQ. Trimming removed 2 bases from V and 6 bases from J; the gene matches leave 8 bases unexplained. Concerning this clone itself: Its antigen is currently not known. Qualities for individual bases were not recorded, and no much larger clone is one base off.

Sequencing was carried out using PBMCs. The V and J segments used are TRBV7-9 and TRBJ2-5; 8 bases in the junction line up with TRBD1. The TCR sequence derives from a man in his forties in good health and CMV-seronegative. In nucleotide form, the sequence is TGTGCCAGCAGCTTACTCAGTGACAGGGGCCAGACCCAGTACTTC. Its translation reads: CASSLLSDRGQTQYF. The entire variable domain, with the stretches around the CDR3 drawn from the reference TRBV7-9 and TRBJ2-5 proteins, is DTGVSQNPRHKITKRGQNVTFRCDPISEHNRLYWYRQTLGQGPEFLTYFQNEAQLEKSRLLSDRFSAERPKGSFSTLEIQRTEQGDSAMYLCASSLLSDRGQTQYFGPGTRLLVL.